One sample yielded the 12 T cell receptor beta chains listed below, sequenced in a study of cytomegalovirus exposure and HLA in healthy donors. This PCR relied on a set of 60 Vbeta primers and 13 Jbeta primers. The protocol was immunoSEQ multiplex PCR, while the TCRdb copy is restricted to in-frame clones and leaves out a portion. The table has 140,000 or so clones, around 84% seen once. Sequencing was performed on PBMCs. These receptors originate from a boy younger than 10 in good health and CMV-seronegative.

This sequence joins TRBV6-1 and TRBJ2-1; tentative D call: TRBD2 (6 bases). The CDR3 extends over 13 amino acids. V was pared by 4 bases and J by 6 bases, with 10 bases between. Germline lookup yields CDR1 MNHNS and CDR2 SASEGT. The CDR3 here is CASSVGLLNEQFF. The CDR3, as DNA: TGTGCCAGCAGTGTGGGACTCCTCAATGAGCAGTTCTTC.

This clone was detected once. This chain connects TRBV30 to TRBJ1-3; D perhaps matches TRBD1 (5 bases). Germline V lookup: CDR1 GTSNPN, CDR2 SVGIG (reference sequence). Between the trimmed V and J ends, which lost 2 bases and 1 base, there was a span of 15 bases. This CDR3 is 16 amino acids long. CDR3 nucleotides: TGTGCCTGGAGTAAAGACAGACAAGGTTCTGGAAACACCATATATTTT. Translation gives CAWSKDRQGSGNTIYF.

This chain links TRBV7-3 with TRBJ1-4; 7 bases agree with TRBD1. There are 16 residues in the CDR3. Per the germline V gene, CDR1 is SGHTA and CDR2 is FQGTGA. The V and J ends lost 2 bases and 5 bases, in that order; junction bases with no gene match: 8. This chain's CDR3 is CASSLSVGTANEKLFF. Here the CDR3 DNA reads TGTGCCAGCAGCTTATCGGTCGGGACAGCAAATGAAAAACTGTTTTTT.

The chain joins TRBV11-2 to TRBJ1-4; 11 bases are shared with TRBD1. The CDR3 is 16 amino acids. V lost 5 bases to trimming and J lost 4 bases; unmatched junction nucleotides: 6. Germline CDR1 SGHAT, CDR2 FQNNGV. The CDR3 coding sequence is TGTGCCAGCAGCGGACCGGGACAGGGGGATAATGAAAAACTGTTTTTT. As protein: CASSGPGQGDNEKLFF.

This clone was observed a handful of times. Other DNA sequences from this sample encode an identical CDR3 as well. The chain employs TRBV6-5 and TRBJ2-2; perhaps TRBD2 as D (6 bases). The germline V gene has CDR1 MNHEY and CDR2 SVGAGI. Trimming shortened V by 0 bases and J by 5 bases, and 7 bases separated the two germline ends. The CDR3 has 14 residues. CDR3 amino acids: CASSYSRGTGELFF. Here the CDR3 DNA reads TGTGCCAGCAGTTACTCCCGGGGGACCGGGGAGCTGTTTTTT.

J is TRBJ1-1 and V is TRBV30; TRBD1 aligns across 7 bases. Germline CDR1 GTSNPN, CDR2 SVGIG (reference sequence). V was pared by 1 base and J by 5 bases, with 4 bases of the junction left unmatched. The CDR3 totals 13 residues. In nucleotides, the CDR3 is TGTGCCTGGAGTGAACAGGGGAGTACTGAAGCTTTCTTT. Its protein is CAWSEQGSTEAFF.

The chain couples TRBV18 to TRBJ1-6; D not resolved. The germline V gene encodes CDR1 KGHSH and CDR2 LQKENI. The CDR3 consists of 15 residues. V lost 8 bases and J 0 bases, leaving 11 bases between the germline ends. The CDR3, as DNA: TGTGCCAGCAGCCGGGAAAACTCCTATAATTCACCCCTCCACTTT. It is translated as CASSRENSYNSPLHF.

The CDR3 region is CASSLGTRRLTDNEQFF. The CDR3 DNA reads TGTGCCAGCAGCTTGGGAACACGGCGACTTACCGACAATGAGCAGTTCTTC. The V and J genes are TRBV5-8 and TRBJ2-1; D is unresolved. The CDR3 runs 17 residues. V dropped 0 bases and J dropped 5 bases, with 18 bases sitting between them. Germline CDR1 SGHTS, CDR2 YDEGEE.

The genes are TRBV2 and TRBJ2-5; D is unresolved. V was shortened by 6 bases and J by 0 bases, with 5 bases between the two germline ends. Germline lookup yields CDR1 SNHLY and CDR2 FYNNEI. The CDR3 contains 12 residues. In DNA form, the CDR3 reads TGTGCCAGCAGATCCTACCAAGAGACCCAGTACTTC. Encoded protein: CASRSYQETQYF.

The chain combines TRBV27 with TRBJ2-1, with 15 bases aligning to TRBD2. The germline V gene has CDR1 MNHEY and CDR2 SMNVEV (reference sequence). CDR3 length equals 15 residues. The ends lost 6 bases at V and 9 bases at J; junction bases unmatched: 6. CDR3 amino acids: CASSRGTSGGTEQFF. The CDR3 DNA reads TGTGCCAGCAGCCGAGGGACTAGCGGGGGGACTGAGCAGTTCTTC.

This rearrangement joins TRBV10-3 to TRBJ1-4; tentatively, D is TRBD1 (5 bases). This CDR3 has 15 residues. Germline assignment: CDR1 ENHRY and CDR2 SYGVKD. Trimming cost V 8 bases and J 5 bases, with 18 bases left between them. This CDR3 reads CAISPDRGKNEKLFF. DNA of the CDR3: TGTGCCATCTCTCCGGACCGGGGGAAGAATGAAAAACTGTTTTTT.

This clone was observed once. The V gene is TRBV19, the J gene TRBJ2-1; the D gene is possibly TRBD2 (5 bases). With 5 bases removed from V and 5 bases from J, the gap between germline ends came to 16 bases. The V gene's germline CDR1 is LNHDA and CDR2 SQIVND (reference sequence). CDR3 length equals 15 residues. CDR3 sequence (DNA): TGTGCCAGTAGTCCAACTAGGTTTGGCCACAATGAGCAGTTCTTC. Protein sequence: CASSPTRFGHNEQFF. Combining the CDR3 with reference TRBV19 and TRBJ2-1 gives the whole variable domain DGGITQSPKYLFRKEGQNVTLSCEQNLNHDAMYWYRQDPGQGLRLIYYSQIVNDFQKGDIAEGYSVSREKKESFPLTVTSAQKNPTAFYLCASSPTRFGHNEQFFGPGTRLTVL.